This T cell receptor (beta chain) was identified in a study of type 1 and type 2 diabetes patients. Across the study: Magnetic bead positive selection isolated CD4+ or CD8+ T cells from PBMCs.

To note about this clonotype: As yet, its antigen is unknown.

PCR was run on genomic DNA. A primer set of 30 forward and 13 reverse primers amplified the CDR3. TCRdb reanalysed the multiplex PCR reads using MiXCR and keeps one entry per CDR3 protein. The sample shows about 250,000 distinct CDR3 sequences, roughly 44% of them seen only once. Germline values: CDR1 MDHEN, CDR2 SYDVKM. V lost 5 bases and J lost 4; bases outside the gene matches: 8. The CDR3 covers 15 residues. The study's findings and limits: Some T1D-only expanded clones might appear in more T2D or control samples.

Donors had no other autoimmune disease or infection in four weeks. The sequencing sample was made of peripheral blood mononuclear cells (PBMCs). This TCR derives from a man between 18 and 35 years old with type 2 diabetes. The rearrangement links TRBV28 to TRBJ1-2; 9 bases fit TRBD1. The CDR3, as DNA: TGTGCCAGCAGTCCGGGACAGGGAAAACTCTATGGCTACACCTTC. Its protein product is CASSPGQGKLYGYTF.